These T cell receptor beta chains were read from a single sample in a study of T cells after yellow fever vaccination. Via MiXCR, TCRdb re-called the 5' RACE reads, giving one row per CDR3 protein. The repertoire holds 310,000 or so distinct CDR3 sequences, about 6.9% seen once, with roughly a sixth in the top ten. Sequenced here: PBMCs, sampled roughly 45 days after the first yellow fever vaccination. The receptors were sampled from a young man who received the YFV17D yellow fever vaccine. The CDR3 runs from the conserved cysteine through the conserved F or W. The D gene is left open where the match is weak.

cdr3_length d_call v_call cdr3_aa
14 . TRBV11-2 CASSFPSKLGEQFF
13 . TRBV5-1 CASNPRTGETQYF
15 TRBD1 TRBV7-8 CASSYVDRGTDTQYF
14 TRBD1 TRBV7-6 CASSLAQGRQPQHF
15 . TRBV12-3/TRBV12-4 CASSSFASSGGGYTF
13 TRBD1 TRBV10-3 CAISRQGGYGYTF
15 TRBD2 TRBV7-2 CASSPGGSSTDTQYF
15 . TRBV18 CASSPPLAVADTQYF
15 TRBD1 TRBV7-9 CASSSTGANTGELFF
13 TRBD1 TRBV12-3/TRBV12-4 CASAGQGKQPQHF
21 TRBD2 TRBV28 CASSNIPPGLAGGPWDNEQFF
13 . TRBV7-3 CASSSRPGSEAFF
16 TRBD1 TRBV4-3 CASSQEWDSSNYGYTF
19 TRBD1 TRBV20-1 CSARKFGTGWYRGGQPQHF
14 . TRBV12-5 CASGPGAGTDTQYF
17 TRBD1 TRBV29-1 CSVEHVWQGATMGTQYF
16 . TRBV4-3 CASSQEARGLTHTQYF
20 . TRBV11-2 CASKLRSVAPSASSYNEQFF
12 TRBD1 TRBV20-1 CSATQGLTEAFF